Each of the 15 T cell receptor beta chains below was sequenced from the same sample in a study of blood T cell repertoires in COVID-19. The protocol was immunoSEQ multiplex PCR, while the TCRdb copy is restricted to in-frame clones and leaves out a portion. The sample holds hundreds of thousands of clones, 80% to 90% seen once. What was sequenced was PBMCs or T cells enriched from blood (not recorded which). The receptors come from a man between 18 and 29 years old who had recovered from COVID-19.

The sample holds a few counts of this clone. The chain links TRBV6-1 to TRBJ1-1; no reliable D call. Germline V gene sequence: CDR1 MNHNS, CDR2 SASEGT. The CDR3 sequence is 13 residues long. The V gene lost 3 bases and the J gene lost 1 base, with 6 bases spanning the gap. The CDR3 DNA reads TGTGCCAGCAGTGAGACACCGAACACTGAAGCTTTCTTT. It encodes CASSETPNTEAFF.

V and J are TRBV24-1 and TRBJ2-2; TRBD1 matches at 10 bases. The J segment lost 5 bases and the V segment lost 4 bases, leaving 3 bases of the junction unmatched. CDR1 is KGHDR and CDR2 is SFDVKD in the germline V gene. The CDR3 consists of 15 residues. The chain's CDR3 is CATSDPGQGTGELFF. The CDR3 DNA reads as TGTGCCACCAGTGACCCGGGACAGGGGACCGGGGAGCTGTTTTTT.

The V and J genes are TRBV6-2 or TRBV6-3 and TRBJ2-7, with 8 bases matching TRBD1. J lost 6 bases, V lost 4 bases, and 8 bases had no gene match. The CDR3 runs 14 residues. Germline CDR1 MNHEY, CDR2 SVGEGT. CDR3 loop: CASSSRTGKTEQYF. CDR3 nucleotides: TGTGCCAGCAGTTCCAGGACAGGGAAAACCGAGCAGTACTTC.

CDR3 DNA: TGTGCCAGCAGCCCGTCTAGCGGGGGGCTCATGAATGAGCAGTTCTTC. Translating it yields CASSPSSGGLMNEQFF. This chain uses TRBV7-9 with TRBJ2-1, with 11 bases lining up with TRBD2. Trimming cost V 5 bases and J 7 bases; bases outside gene matches: 10. This CDR3 comprises 16 residues. Per germline, CDR1 SEHNR and CDR2 FQNEAQ (reference sequence).

The chain has TRBV6-5 and TRBJ1-6, with D perhaps matching TRBD1 (5 bases). The CDR3 consists of 14 residues. The germline V and J ends were trimmed by 6 bases and 14 bases, with 20 bases remaining between them. CDR1 and CDR2 from the germline V gene are MNHEY and SVGAGI. CDR3: CASRRGGASYSLHF. The CDR3 coding sequence is TGTGCCAGCAGGAGGGGAGGGGCAAGCTATTCCCTCCACTTT.

This clone was picked up one time. This chain joins TRBV30 and TRBJ1-5; 7 bases line up with TRBD1. J gave up 7 bases and V 8 bases, and 8 bases lay outside the gene matches. The CDR3 totals 12 residues. Germline CDR1 is GTSNPN and CDR2 is SVGIG (reference sequence). The CDR3 coding sequence is TGTGCCCTCGGACAGGCAAAACAGCCCCAGCATTTT. Translating it yields CALGQAKQPQHF.

The chain combines TRBV27 with TRBJ1-1; D gene ambiguous. Germline CDR1 MNHEY, CDR2 SMNVEV (reference sequence). The CDR3 sequence is 13 residues long. V was cut by 7 bases and J by 10 bases, with 19 bases left in between. In DNA, the CDR3 is TGTGCCAGCAAACAGCTGAAGCGGGGTGGAGCTTTCTTT. Its protein product is CASKQLKRGGAFF.

This clone has just a few counts. V usage is TRBV2 and J usage is TRBJ1-2; TRBD1 matches 7 bases. Losses at the gene ends were 8 bases for V and 9 bases for J; bases not matched to a gene: 6. The CDR3 totals 11 residues. Germline V gene lookup returns CDR1 SNHLY and CDR2 FYNNEI. As DNA, the CDR3 is TGTGCCAGCTCGACAGGGAACAGCTACACCTTC. Protein: CASSTGNSYTF.

The rearrangement joins TRBV6-1 to TRBJ1-1; 9 positions agree with TRBD1. CDR1 and CDR2 from the germline V gene are MNHNS and SASEGT. The CDR3 extends over 14 amino acids. V shed 2 bases, J shed 10 bases, and the junction held 8 bases outside the gene matches. The chain's CDR3 is CASSEYGQGRGAFF. CDR3 DNA sequence: TGTGCCAGCAGTGAATATGGACAGGGGCGGGGAGCTTTCTTT.

This rearrangement joins TRBV19 to TRBJ2-7; TRBD1 aligns across 7 bases. Germline loops: CDR1 LNHDA, CDR2 SQIVND (reference sequence). CDR3 length: 13 residues. The V segment lost 4 bases and the J segment 5 bases; nucleotides outside the gene matches: 5. This CDR3 reads CASSNRQGDEQYF. The CDR3 DNA sequence: TGTGCCAGTAGTAATCGACAGGGCGACGAGCAGTACTTC.

The chain joins TRBV29-1 to TRBJ1-2; the D gene is possibly TRBD1 (5 bases). Germline V gene lookup returns CDR1 SQVTM and CDR2 ANQGSEA. The CDR3 totals 17 residues. Trimming left V 2 bases short and J 5 bases short, with 24 bases between. CDR3 amino acids: CSVEPLVQAWSGYGYTF. In nucleotides, the CDR3 is TGCAGCGTTGAACCTTTGGTACAGGCCTGGTCAGGGTATGGCTACACCTTC.

V gene TRBV13 combines with J gene TRBJ1-1; possibly TRBD1 for D (6 bases). Germline lookup yields CDR1 PRHDT and CDR2 FYEKMQ (reference sequence). This CDR3 has 14 amino acids. V was shortened by 4 bases and J by 1 base, with 10 bases between the two germline ends. CDR3 bases: TGTGCCAGCAGCTCCTCCAGGGGGAACACTGAAGCTTTCTTT. This encodes CASSSSRGNTEAFF.

The CDR3 is CASSIGSGGTDTQYF. CDR3 DNA sequence: TGTGCCAGTAGTATAGGAAGCGGTGGAACAGATACGCAGTATTTT. This sequence joins TRBV19 and TRBJ2-3, with D possibly being TRBD2 (5 bases). V lost 1 base and J 3 bases, leaving 11 bases between the germline ends. The CDR3 sequence is 15 residues long. Germline CDR1 reads LNHDA; CDR2 reads SQIVND (reference sequence).

V and J are TRBV7-9 and TRBJ2-1, with TRBD2 matching 8 bases. The length of the CDR3 is 16 residues. Germline assignment: CDR1 SEHNR and CDR2 FQNEAQ (reference sequence). Unmatched junction bases numbered 16, after V lost 7 bases and J lost 8 bases. CDR3 sequence reads: CASTSRGGRKNDEQFF. CDR3 nucleotides: TGTGCCAGCACCTCTAGGGGCGGGAGGAAGAATGATGAGCAGTTCTTC.

Only a few counts were recorded for this clone. Other DNA sequences within the sample encode an identical CDR3. The chain uses TRBV6-2 or TRBV6-3 and TRBJ1-5, with no clear D. The CDR3 sequence is 13 residues long. V was pared by 4 bases and J by 0 bases, with 4 bases between. Germline V gene data show CDR1 as MNHEY and CDR2 as SVGEGT. The DNA of the CDR3 is TGTGCCAGCAGTTTAGATAGCAATCAGCCCCAGCATTTT. This encodes CASSLDSNQPQHF.